The sequence of this T cell receptor (beta chain) was determined in a study of blood T cells in healthy people across ages. General study results and limits: As naive T cell percentage varied, TCR beta diversity correlated strongly with it. Estimated diversity, derived from one million T cells, was regarded as an underestimate.

The V and J ends lost 4 bases and 5 bases respectively, with 9 bases between them. CDR1 is MGHRA, CDR2 YSYEKL, per germline. The CDR3 is made up of 13 amino acids. It was with a sample-barcoded 5' primer and a J-beta primer mix that a second PCR of roughly 7 to 12 cycles was run. With 12 random nucleotides, a template-switch adaptor tagged each individual cDNA molecule. Every sample gave at least 3 million paired-end reads containing CDR3. TCRdb re-called the 5' RACE reads through MiXCR, storing one row per CDR3 protein. The repertoire consists of approximately 850,000 distinct CDR3 sequences, with roughly 64% occurring once and the leading ten covering roughly 22%. Comments on this clonotype: The antigen is not known.

Material for sequencing was blood. The chain uses TRBV4-1 and TRBJ1-5; a possible D gene is TRBD1 (6 bases). This TCR came from a man under 40 in good health. DNA for the CDR3: TGCGCCAGCAGCCGGACAGTCGATCAGCCCCAGCATTTT. This gives the protein CASSRTVDQPQHF.